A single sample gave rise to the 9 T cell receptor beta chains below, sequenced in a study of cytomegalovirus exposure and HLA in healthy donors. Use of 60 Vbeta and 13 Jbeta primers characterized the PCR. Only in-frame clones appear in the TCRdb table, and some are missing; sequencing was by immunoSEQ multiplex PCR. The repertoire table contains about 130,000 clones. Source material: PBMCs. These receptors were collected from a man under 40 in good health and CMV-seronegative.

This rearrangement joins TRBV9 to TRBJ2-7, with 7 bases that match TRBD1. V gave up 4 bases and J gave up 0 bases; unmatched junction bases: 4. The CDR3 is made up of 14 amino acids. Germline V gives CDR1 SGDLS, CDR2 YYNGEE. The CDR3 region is CASSQSGGSYEQYF. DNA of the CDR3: TGTGCCAGCAGCCAATCAGGGGGCTCCTACGAGCAGTACTTC.

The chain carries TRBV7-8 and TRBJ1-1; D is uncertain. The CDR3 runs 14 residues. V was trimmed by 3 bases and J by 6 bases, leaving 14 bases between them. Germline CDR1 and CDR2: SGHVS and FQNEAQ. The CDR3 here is CASSFGGPRAEAFF. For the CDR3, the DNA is TGTGCCAGCAGCTTTGGAGGCCCGAGGGCTGAAGCTTTCTTT.

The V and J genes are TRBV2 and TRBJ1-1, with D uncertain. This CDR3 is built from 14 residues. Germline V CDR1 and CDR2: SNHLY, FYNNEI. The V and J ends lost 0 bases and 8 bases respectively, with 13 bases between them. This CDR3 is CASSEASRSPEAFF. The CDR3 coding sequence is TGTGCCAGCAGTGAAGCGTCCCGGTCGCCCGAAGCTTTCTTT. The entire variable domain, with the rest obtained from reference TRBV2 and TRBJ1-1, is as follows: EPEVTQTPSHQVTQMGQEVILRCVPISNHLYFYWYRQILGQKVEFLVSFYNNEISEKSEIFDDQFSVERPDGSNFTLKIRSTKLEDSAMYFCASSEASRSPEAFFGQGTRLTVV.

This CDR3 reads CASSLDLLAGHDEQYF. CDR3 nucleotide sequence: TGTGCCAGCAGCTTAGACCTACTAGCGGGACACGACGAGCAGTACTTC. The gene calls are TRBV7-6 and TRBJ2-5; 10 bases fit TRBD2. The J call may be in error: the DNA end matches TRBJ2-7 better. The CDR3 totals 16 residues. Germline V gene sequence: CDR1 SGHVS, CDR2 FNYEAQ.

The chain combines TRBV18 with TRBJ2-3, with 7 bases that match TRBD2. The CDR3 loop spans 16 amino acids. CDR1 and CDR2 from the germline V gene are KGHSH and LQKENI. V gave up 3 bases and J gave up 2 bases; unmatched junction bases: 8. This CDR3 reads CASSPTGGGDTDTQYF. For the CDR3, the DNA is TGTGCCAGCTCACCTACGGGAGGTGGCGACACAGATACGCAGTATTTT.

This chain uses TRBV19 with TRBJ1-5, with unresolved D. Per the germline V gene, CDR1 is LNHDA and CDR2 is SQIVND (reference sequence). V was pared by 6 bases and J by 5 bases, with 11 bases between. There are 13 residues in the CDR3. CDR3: CASRPPGDQPQHF. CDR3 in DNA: TGTGCCAGTAGGCCCCCCGGAGATCAGCCCCAGCATTTT.

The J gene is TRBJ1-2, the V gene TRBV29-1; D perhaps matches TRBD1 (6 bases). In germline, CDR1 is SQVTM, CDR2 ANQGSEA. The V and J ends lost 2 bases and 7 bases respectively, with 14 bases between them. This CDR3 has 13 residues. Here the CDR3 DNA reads TGCAGCGTTGAACATACAGGGAAAGGTGGCTACACCTTC. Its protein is CSVEHTGKGGYTF.

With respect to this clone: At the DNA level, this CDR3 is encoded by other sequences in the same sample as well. The CDR3 loop reads CASSLDPISSSNEQFF. The CDR3 coding sequence is TGCGCCAGCAGCCTGGATCCAATCTCGAGTAGCAATGAGCAGTTCTTC. The chain has TRBV5-1 and TRBJ2-1; no definite D call. CDR3 length equals 16 residues. The ends were cut back, 4 bases at V and 6 bases at J, with 20 bases in the middle. Germline lookup yields CDR1 SGHRS and CDR2 YFSETQ.

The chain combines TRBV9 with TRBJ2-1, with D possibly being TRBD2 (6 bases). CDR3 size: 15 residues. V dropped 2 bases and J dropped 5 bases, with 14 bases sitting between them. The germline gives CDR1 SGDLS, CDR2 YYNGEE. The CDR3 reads CASSVSGTQDNEQFF. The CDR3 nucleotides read TGTGCCAGCAGCGTTAGCGGTACCCAGGACAATGAGCAGTTCTTC.